This TCR beta chain stems from a study of T cell clones after liver transplantation. Study overall: A pre-transplant mixed lymphocyte reaction with TCRbeta sequencing defined graft-donor-reactive clones followed in post-transplant blood. Study conclusions and caveats: Compared with third party-reactive sequences, donor-reactive ones declined more, independent of withdrawal success. Small, mixed patient groups and varying post-transplant times limit these conclusions.

Unstimulated PBMCs were sorted into CD3+CD4+ and CD3+CD8+ populations. As concerns this clone: The antigen is unknown.

V lost 7 bases and J 2 bases, leaving 15 bases between the germline ends. CDR3 length equals 15 residues. From germline, CDR1 is LGHNT and CDR2 FRNRAP. TCRdb keeps only in-frame clones here, not all; method: immunoSEQ multiplex PCR. Among some 80,000 clones listed, 84% were seen once. The chain combines TRBV12-5 with TRBJ1-5; D perhaps matches TRBD1 (5 bases). This specimen was CD4+ T cells from blood, taken around 50 months after liver transplant. The sequence was collected from a human patient who received a liver transplant. Some of the T cells might come from the graft donor. The CDR3 region has the DNA TGTGCTAGTGCCAACAGGCGGGGGGGCAATCAGCCCCAGCATTTT. Translated, it gives CASANRRGGNQPQHF.